These 16 T cell receptor beta chains came from one sample sequenced in a study of cytomegalovirus exposure and HLA in healthy donors. A multiplex PCR was run with 60 Vbeta primers and 13 Jbeta primers. Assay: immunoSEQ multiplex PCR; the TCRdb copy retains only in-frame clones and omits some. The sample yields around 200,000 clones, 75% to 90% seen once. Sequenced material: PBMCs. The receptors shown here come from a woman aged 25 to 45 in good health and CMV-seronegative.

This clone was detected only once. The genes are TRBV5-1 and TRBJ1-5, with D possibly matching TRBD1 (5 bases). The V end lost 4 bases, the J end lost 9 bases, and 14 bases lay between the germline ends. Germline V gene lookup returns CDR1 SGHRS and CDR2 YFSETQ. This CDR3 region has 13 residues. The CDR3 region is CASSLIGAPPQHF. CDR3 DNA sequence: TGCGCCAGCAGCCTCATTGGGGCACCGCCCCAGCATTTT.

This clone was found a few times. This chain links TRBV6-1 with TRBJ2-7; no definite D call. Trimming pared 7 bases from V and 7 bases from J, leaving 20 bases between. Germline V gene sequence: CDR1 MNHNS, CDR2 SASEGT. This CDR3 has 14 amino acids. CDR3: CASTLLGSPVEQYF. As DNA, the CDR3 is TGTGCCAGCACCCTCCTCGGGTCCCCCGTAGAGCAGTACTTC.

The V and J genes are TRBV2 and TRBJ2-7, with 7 bases fitting TRBD2. The CDR3 contains 15 residues. Germline V gives CDR1 SNHLY, CDR2 FYNNEI. The ends lost 4 bases at V and 9 bases at J; junction bases unmatched: 15. CDR3 nucleotide sequence: TGTGCCAGCAGTGCCGGGGCTAGCGGATCGGGGGGGCAGTACTTC. Amino acids: CASSAGASGSGGQYF.

A word on this clone: This same CDR3 is encoded by further DNA sequences in the sample. This chain uses TRBV5-4 with TRBJ2-5; 11 bases map to TRBD2. Trimming at V came to 4 bases and at J to 2 bases, leaving 13 bases not matched to a gene. The CDR3 contains 18 residues. The germline V gene encodes CDR1 SGHNT and CDR2 YYREEE (reference sequence). The CDR3: CASSRLAGGHRGQETQYF. In nucleotides, the CDR3 is TGTGCCAGCAGCCGGCTAGCGGGGGGCCATAGGGGACAAGAGACCCAGTACTTC.

V and J are TRBV29-1 and TRBJ2-1, with D perhaps TRBD1 (5 bases). Germline CDR1 SQVTM, CDR2 ANQGSEA. The CDR3 is 17 amino acids. Trimming cost V 1 base and J 5 bases, with 21 bases left between them. Here the CDR3 reads CSVEGTRLTANDNEQFF. The CDR3 DNA reads TGCAGCGTTGAAGGAACCCGTTTGACAGCAAATGACAATGAGCAGTTCTTC.

This rearrangement joins TRBV4-1 to TRBJ2-1; 14 bases map to TRBD2. Per the germline V gene, CDR1 is MGHRA and CDR2 is YSYEKL. CDR3 length: 15 residues. V was pared by 5 bases and J by 8 bases, with 5 bases of the junction left unmatched. The CDR3 DNA is TGCGCCAGCAGCACGACTAGCGGGAGGGATGATGAGCAGTTCTTC. Encoded protein: CASSTTSGRDDEQFF.

The chain carries TRBV28 and TRBJ1-2, with TRBD1 as a possible D gene (5 bases). The CDR3 runs to 14 residues. The V end lost 5 bases, the J end lost 6 bases, and 16 bases lay between the germline ends. In germline, CDR1 is MDHEN, CDR2 SYDVKM. The CDR3 coding sequence is TGTGCCAGCAGTCCCGGGGGGGTTCATGATGGCTACACCTTC. Translated: CASSPGGVHDGYTF.

The rearrangement uses TRBV4-2 and TRBJ2-7, with TRBD2 matching 10 bases. Germline V CDR1 and CDR2: LGHNA, YNFKEQ. V was pared by 4 bases and J by 1 base, with 4 bases of the junction left unmatched. This CDR3 region has 15 residues. The CDR3 loop is CASSLRTSGSYEQYF. DNA of the CDR3: TGTGCCAGCAGCCTGAGGACTAGCGGTTCCTACGAGCAGTACTTC.

V is TRBV6-5 and J is TRBJ2-5, with a weak D call TRBD2 (5 bases). The CDR3 has 13 amino acids. The V end was cut by 5 bases, the J end by 2 bases, with 9 bases between. Looked up from germline, CDR1 is MNHEY and CDR2 is SVGAGI. Written as DNA, the CDR3 is TGTGCCAGCAGTGCTGGAGGACAAGAGACCCAGTACTTC. Translation: CASSAGGQETQYF.

The V gene is TRBV11-2, the J gene TRBJ2-7; D call uncertain. The J call may be incorrect, as the DNA end agrees better with TRBJ2-1. The CDR3 is made up of 15 amino acids. Germline V gene lookup returns CDR1 SGHAT and CDR2 FQNNGV. The CDR3 nucleotides read TGTGCCAGCAGCTCCGCCGGGTTGAGCTCGAATGAGCAGTTCTTC. Its translation is CASSSAGLSSNEQFF.

The gene calls are TRBV7-9 and TRBJ2-5; the D is unclear. V was pared by 8 bases and J by 9 bases, with 25 bases between. This CDR3 is built from 15 residues. CDR1 SEHNR and CDR2 FQNEAQ come from the germline V gene (reference sequence). This chain's CDR3 is CASRSLGGDPVSQYF. As DNA, the CDR3 is TGTGCCAGCCGCTCGCTTGGCGGAGACCCAGTTTCCCAGTACTTC. The full variable domain, its missing parts supplied by reference TRBV7-9 and TRBJ2-5, is DTGVSQNPRHKITKRGQNVTFRCDPISEHNRLYWYRQTLGQGPEFLTYFQNEAQLEKSRLLSDRFSAERPKGSFSTLEIQRTEQGDSAMYLCASRSLGGDPVSQYFGPGTRLLVL.

The chain employs TRBV27 and TRBJ2-3; 10 bases line up with TRBD2. Germline V lookup: CDR1 MNHEY, CDR2 SMNVEV (reference sequence). The CDR3 extends over 16 amino acids. Trimming took 3 bases from V and 5 from J; bases not matched to a gene: 8. The CDR3 DNA reads as TGTGCCAGCAGTTTCCGTCTAGCGGGGGCGGGAGATACGCAGTATTTT. This translates into CASSFRLAGAGDTQYF.

The chain links TRBV5-1 to TRBJ1-4; 8 nucleotides agree with TRBD1. V gave up 3 bases and J gave up 2 bases; unmatched junction bases: 6. The CDR3 sequence is 16 residues long. The germline CDR1 and CDR2 sequences are SGHRS and YFSETQ. The CDR3 sequence: CASSYRGSYTNEKLFF. The CDR3 DNA reads as TGCGCCAGCAGCTACAGGGGGAGTTATACTAATGAAAAACTGTTTTTT.

This clone was detected a few times. J is TRBJ2-3 and V is TRBV7-2, with 10 bases aligning to TRBD2. The germline V gene has CDR1 SGHTA and CDR2 FQGNSA. Trimming cost V 1 base and J 5 bases; bases outside gene matches: 6. This CDR3 has 16 amino acids. CDR3 region: CASSLDASGSGDTQYF. In DNA, the CDR3 is TGTGCCAGCAGCTTAGATGCTAGCGGGAGTGGAGATACGCAGTATTTT.

The J gene is TRBJ2-1, the V gene TRBV19; D is unclear. The V gene's germline CDR1 is LNHDA and CDR2 SQIVND (reference sequence). The CDR3 covers 13 residues. The V and J ends lost 7 bases and 4 bases respectively, with 11 bases between them. DNA for the CDR3: TGTGCCAGTACTTCTACGGGTTACAATGAGCAGTTCTTC. It specifies CASTSTGYNEQFF.

The chain couples TRBV6-4 to TRBJ2-1; tentative D call: TRBD2 (5 bases). Germline-derived CDR1 and CDR2 are MRHNA and SNTAGT. Trimming took 6 bases from V and 5 from J, leaving 14 bases between them. This CDR3 is 14 amino acids long. CDR3 sequence (DNA): TGTGCCAGCAGCAGACTACATACCAACAATGAGCAGTTCTTC. Protein: CASSRLHTNNEQFF.